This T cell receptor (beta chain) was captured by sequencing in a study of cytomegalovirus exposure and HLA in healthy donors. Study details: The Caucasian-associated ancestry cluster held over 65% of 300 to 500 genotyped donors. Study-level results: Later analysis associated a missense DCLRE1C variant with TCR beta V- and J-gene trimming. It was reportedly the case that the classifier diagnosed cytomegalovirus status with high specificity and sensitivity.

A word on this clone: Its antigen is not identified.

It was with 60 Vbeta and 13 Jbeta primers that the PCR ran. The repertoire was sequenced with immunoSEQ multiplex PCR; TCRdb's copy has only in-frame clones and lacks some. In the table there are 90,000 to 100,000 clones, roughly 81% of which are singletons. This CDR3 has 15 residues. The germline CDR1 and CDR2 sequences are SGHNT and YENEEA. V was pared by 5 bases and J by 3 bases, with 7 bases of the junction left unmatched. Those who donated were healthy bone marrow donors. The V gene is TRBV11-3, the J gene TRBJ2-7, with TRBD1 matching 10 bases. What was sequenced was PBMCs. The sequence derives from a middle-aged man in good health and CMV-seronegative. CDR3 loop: CASSDRDRGVYEQYF. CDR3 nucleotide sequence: TGTGCCAGCAGCGATCGGGACAGGGGTGTCTACGAGCAGTACTTC.